These 23 T cell receptor beta chains were all obtained from the same sample, sequenced in a study of spatial heterogeneity in lung cancer. Documented time point: sample taken at primary tumor resection. Whole RNA, which was extracted from tumor, nontumor lung tissue or frozen PBMC, was sequenced without any cell sorting. Via MiXCR, TCRdb re-called the 5' RACE reads, giving one row per CDR3 protein. The sample lists 12,000 or so distinct CDR3 sequences, 5.5% to 7.5% seen once, with approximately 10% in the top ten. Sample: normal lung tissue next to the tumor, taken at surgery. All receptors derive from a male donor with early-stage non-small cell lung cancer.

This clonotype was counted at least ten times. The rearrangement joins TRBV6-6 to TRBJ2-3, with D tentatively TRBD1 (5 bases). This CDR3 is 15 amino acids long. V was clipped by 2 bases and J by 4 bases, with 13 bases between them. Germline loops: CDR1 MNHNY, CDR2 SVGAGI (reference sequence). CDR3 region: CASSYENRRADTQYF. The CDR3 DNA is TGTGCCAGCAGTTACGAAAACAGGAGAGCAGATACGCAGTATTTT.

This clonotype showed up many times. The chain recombines TRBV6-5 with TRBJ1-4; no clear D. The CDR3 has 16 amino acids. Per germline, CDR1 MNHEY and CDR2 SVGAGI. The V and J ends lost 0 bases and 0 bases respectively, with 8 bases between them. CDR3 nucleotide sequence: TGTGCCAGCAGTTACTCGATAACCGCAACTAATGAAAAACTGTTTTTT. Protein product: CASSYSITATNEKLFF.

This clonotype was counted many times. As DNA, the CDR3 is TGTGCCAGCACTAATAGGAGGGTAGACCAGCCCCAGCATTTT. Translation: CASTNRRVDQPQHF. The chain couples TRBV6-1 to TRBJ1-5; D not resolved. Germline V CDR1 and CDR2: MNHNS, SASEGT. CDR3 length: 14 residues. V gave up 7 bases and J gave up 7 bases, with 17 bases separating them.

In this sample, this clonotype turned up many times. The chain combines TRBV6-2 or TRBV6-3 with TRBJ2-2; D call uncertain. CDR1 is MNHEY, CDR2 SVGEGT, per germline. This CDR3 contains 16 residues. Trimming stripped 4 bases from V and 1 base from J, with 13 bases between. The CDR3: CASSLDGGMNTGELFF. The CDR3, as DNA: TGTGCCAGCAGTTTAGACGGTGGAATGAACACCGGGGAGCTGTTTTTT.

This clonotype has a handful of counts. This chain links TRBV6-2 or TRBV6-3 with TRBJ2-3; D unresolved. This CDR3 spans 14 amino acids. V shed 6 bases and J shed 6 bases, with 16 bases lying between them. CDR1 and CDR2 (germline): MNHEY, SVGEGT. CDR3 nucleotides: TGTGCCAGCAGCCGACCGGGCCTCCGGGATACGCAGTATTTT. This gives the protein CASSRPGLRDTQYF.

The chain uses TRBV20-1 and TRBJ2-3, with 10 bases aligning to TRBD2. The junction had 8 bases not matched to a gene; V was cut back by 5 bases and J by 0 bases. Germline V gene data show CDR1 as DFQATT and CDR2 as SNEGSKA (reference sequence). The CDR3 spans 16 residues. The CDR3 DNA sequence: TGCAGTGCTTGGCGGGCTAGCGGGGGTAGCACAGATACGCAGTATTTT. Encoded protein: CSAWRASGGSTDTQYF.

The chain is built from TRBV6-5 and TRBJ2-2; D gene uncertain. Per the germline V gene, CDR1 is MNHEY and CDR2 is SVGAGI. The CDR3 covers 11 residues. V was shortened by 1 base and J by 8 bases, with 2 bases between the two germline ends. The CDR3 DNA sequence: TGTGCCAGCAGTTACTGGGGGGAGCTGTTTTTT. Amino acids: CASSYWGELFF.

At least ten counts were recorded for this clonotype. The V gene is TRBV20-1, the J gene TRBJ2-7, with 12 bases fitting TRBD2. V dropped 3 bases and J dropped 1; count of bases not matched to a gene: 1. CDR3 length: 14 residues. Germline CDR1 reads DFQATT; CDR2 reads SNEGSKA (reference sequence). This CDR3 reads CSASGLAGSYEQYF. In DNA, the CDR3 is TGCAGTGCTAGCGGACTAGCGGGGTCCTACGAGCAGTACTTC.

This clonotype was seen at least ten times. This chain joins TRBV7-8 and TRBJ1-1; D not certain. The ends were cut back, 8 bases at V and 1 base at J, with 17 bases in the middle. Germline CDR1 and CDR2: SGHVS and FQNEAQ. The CDR3 is made up of 15 amino acids. Here the CDR3 DNA reads TGTGCCAGCCTTCAAACGTCCCGGGGGAACACTGAAGCTTTCTTT. Amino acid sequence: CASLQTSRGNTEAFF.

There are many counts of this clonotype. The J gene is TRBJ1-5, the V gene TRBV30; perhaps TRBD1 as D (5 bases). V was pared by 2 bases and J by 6 bases, with 11 bases between. Germline CDR1 reads GTSNPN; CDR2 reads SVGIG (reference sequence). CDR3 size: 13 residues. For the CDR3, the DNA is TGTGCCTGGAGTCCTTGGGACGGTCAGCCCCAGCATTTT. This encodes CAWSPWDGQPQHF.

This clonotype showed up many times. The V call is TRBV5-4, the J call TRBJ1-6; weak D call: TRBD1 (6 bases). CDR1 and CDR2 (germline): SGHNT, YYREEE (reference sequence). V dropped 2 bases and J dropped 7 bases, with 10 bases sitting between them. The CDR3 is made up of 14 amino acids. The CDR3 is CASSFTGRNSPLHF. CDR3 DNA: TGTGCCAGCAGCTTTACAGGGAGAAATTCACCCCTCCACTTT.

This clonotype was picked up many times. V is TRBV19 and J is TRBJ2-1; 10 bases line up with TRBD2. CDR1 is LNHDA, CDR2 SQIVND, per germline (reference sequence). The CDR3 covers 16 residues. The trim removed 9 bases at V and 0 bases at J, leaving 8 bases unmatched. The CDR3 coding sequence is TGTGCCAGCCAGGTTAGCGGGAGGTCCTCCTACAATGAGCAGTTCTTC. Protein: CASQVSGRSSYNEQFF.

This clonotype was detected ten times or more. This sequence joins TRBV25-1 and TRBJ2-1, with a possible D match to TRBD2 (5 bases). Trimming shortened V by 5 bases and J by 3 bases, and 14 bases separated the two germline ends. The length of the CDR3 is 15 residues. Germline assignment: CDR1 MGHDK and CDR2 SYGVNS. CDR3 residues: CASSLARALYNEQFF. DNA of the CDR3: TGTGCCAGCAGTCTCGCGCGGGCCCTCTACAATGAGCAGTTCTTC.

This chain connects TRBV7-3 to TRBJ2-2; possible D gene TRBD1, 5 bases. Trimming shortened V by 7 bases and J by 7 bases, and 16 bases separated the two germline ends. Germline V gene lookup returns CDR1 SGHTA and CDR2 FQGTGA. CDR3 size: 14 residues. The CDR3 loop reads CASNLGPEGGELFF. CDR3 DNA: TGTGCCAGCAACCTGGGGCCGGAAGGCGGGGAGCTGTTTTTT.

This clonotype was counted ten times or more. The chain recombines TRBV30 with TRBJ1-2; D not certain. CDR1 GTSNPN and CDR2 SVGIG come from the germline V gene (reference sequence). V lost 1 base and J 4 bases, leaving 7 bases between the germline ends. CDR3 length: 12 amino acids. The CDR3 is CAWSEWGYGYTF. In DNA, the CDR3 is TGTGCCTGGAGTGAATGGGGCTATGGCTACACCTTC.

This clonotype was counted ten times or more. This chain joins TRBV6-1 and TRBJ2-2; D is ambiguous. The CDR3 length is 15 residues. Germline lookup yields CDR1 MNHNS and CDR2 SASEGT. V was cut by 5 bases and J by 1 base, with 11 bases left in between. CDR3 amino acids: CASSRVLGNTGELFF. The CDR3 nucleotides are TGTGCCAGCAGTCGGGTTTTGGGGAACACCGGGGAGCTGTTTTTT.

The sample holds a few counts of this clonotype. V is TRBV20-1 and J is TRBJ1-2; possibly TRBD1 for D (6 bases). The CDR3 runs 13 residues. In germline, CDR1 is DFQATT, CDR2 SNEGSKA (reference sequence). With 3 bases removed from V and 5 bases from J, the gap between germline ends came to 13 bases. CDR3 DNA: TGCAGTGCTAGTGCAGGGGAGGAGTATGGCTACACCTTC. Protein product: CSASAGEEYGYTF.

At least ten counts were recorded for this clonotype. V usage is TRBV10-3 and J usage is TRBJ1-2; unclear D gene. With 8 bases removed from V and 2 bases from J, the gap between germline ends came to 9 bases. The CDR3 contains 12 residues. CDR1 and CDR2 from the germline V gene are ENHRY and SYGVKD. CDR3 residues: CAILTTNYGYTF. DNA for the CDR3: TGTGCCATCTTAACAACGAACTATGGCTACACCTTC.

In this sample, this clonotype turned up many times. This sequence joins TRBV20-1 and TRBJ1-1, with D unresolved. Germline CDR1 reads DFQATT; CDR2 reads SNEGSKA (reference sequence). This CDR3 contains 8 residues. CDR3 residues: CSVDEAFF. CDR3 bases: TGCAGCGTTGATGAAGCTTTCTTT.

In this sample, this clonotype turned up many times. The V and J genes are TRBV20-1 and TRBJ1-4; D unresolved. The V and J ends lost 0 bases and 6 bases respectively, with 8 bases between them. The CDR3 length is 13 residues. Per germline, CDR1 DFQATT and CDR2 SNEGSKA (reference sequence). CDR3 in DNA: TGCAGTGCTAGAGAGCAAAAGGATGAAAAACTGTTTTTT. Encoded protein: CSAREQKDEKLFF.

This clonotype was picked up many times. The genes are TRBV20-1 and TRBJ2-3, with 8 bases that match TRBD2. There are 15 residues in the CDR3. Germline V gene lookup returns CDR1 DFQATT and CDR2 SNEGSKA (reference sequence). The junction had 10 bases not matched to a gene; V was cut back by 6 bases and J by 2 bases. DNA for the CDR3: TGCAGTGCCAACCCTAGCGGGCACCCCACAGATACGCAGTATTTT. Translation gives CSANPSGHPTDTQYF.

This clonotype was seen many times. This sequence joins TRBV29-1 and TRBJ1-1; D not certain. This CDR3 spans 13 amino acids. V gave up 4 bases and J gave up 2 bases, with 11 bases separating them. Germline V CDR1 and CDR2: SQVTM, ANQGSEA. CDR3 bases: TGCAGCGTTGTGGTACAGACCAACACTGAAGCTTTCTTT. Translation gives CSVVVQTNTEAFF.

This clonotype is labeled as large. V is TRBV19 and J is TRBJ2-2; 7 bases map to TRBD2. Germline assignment: CDR1 LNHDA and CDR2 SQIVND (reference sequence). Trimming removed 7 bases from V and 3 bases from J; junction bases left unmatched: 8. This CDR3 has 15 amino acids. The CDR3 DNA is TGTGCCAGTACCGGGGAGGGTGGTTACACCGGGGAGCTGTTTTTT. It codes for CASTGEGGYTGELFF.